This T cell receptor (beta chain) was found in a study of T cell responses to AZD1222 COVID-19 vaccine. The study's findings and limits: Most donors were white British, females outnumbered males, and clonal diversity was possibly underestimated. Two doses of AZD1222 preceded a rise in Spike-specific TCR breadth and depth. Repertoires were collected only later (after the peak T cell response had occurred).

Using immunoSEQ multiplex PCR, the repertoire was profiled, and TCRdb retains in-frame clones only, with some absent. The sample shows some 170,000 clones, 85% to 90% of them seen only once. A word on this clone: Its antigen remains unidentified.

In germline, CDR1 is LGHNT, CDR2 FRNRAP. The CDR3 extends over 14 amino acids. V dropped 5 bases and J dropped 3 bases, with 13 bases sitting between them. This chain joins TRBV12-5 and TRBJ1-1; D is unclear. The origin of this receptor is an adult who received the MenACWY meningococcal vaccine as a control. The source material was peripheral blood, sampled 28 days after the second dose of the MenACWY control vaccine. CDR3 sequence reads: CASGLLGRDTEAFF. The CDR3 DNA reads TGTGCTAGTGGTCTATTAGGTCGAGACACTGAAGCTTTCTTT.